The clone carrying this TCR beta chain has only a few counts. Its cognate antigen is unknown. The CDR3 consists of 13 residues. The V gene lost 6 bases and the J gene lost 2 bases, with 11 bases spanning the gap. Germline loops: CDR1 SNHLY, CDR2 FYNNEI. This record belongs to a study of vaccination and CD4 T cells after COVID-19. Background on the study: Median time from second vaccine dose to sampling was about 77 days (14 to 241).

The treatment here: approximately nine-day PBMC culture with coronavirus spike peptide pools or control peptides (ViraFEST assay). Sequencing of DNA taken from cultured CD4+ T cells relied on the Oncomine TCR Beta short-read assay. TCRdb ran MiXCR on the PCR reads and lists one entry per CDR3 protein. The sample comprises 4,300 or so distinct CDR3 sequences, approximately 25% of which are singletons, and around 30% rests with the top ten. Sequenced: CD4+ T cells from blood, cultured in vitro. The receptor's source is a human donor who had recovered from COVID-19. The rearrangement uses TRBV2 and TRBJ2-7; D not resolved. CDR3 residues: CASSRSRTYEQYF. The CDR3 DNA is TGTGCCAGCAGCCGGTCGAGAACCTACGAGCAGTACTTC.